Below, 14 T cell receptor beta chains from the same sample are listed, as sequenced in a study of Graves' ophthalmopathy and Graves' hyperthyroidism. Investigators amplified TCR beta CDR3 regions from RNA transcripts. First-round RT-PCR employed HTBI primers, with a second-round multiplex PCR after it. MiXCR, applied by TCRdb to the multiplex PCR reads, yields one record per CDR3 protein. In the table there are about 420,000 distinct CDR3 sequences, under 25% of which are singletons. The sample consisted of peripheral blood. These receptors were taken from a woman aged 18-35 years with stable Graves' hyperthyroidism.

This clonotype has ten or more counts. V gene TRBV18 combines with J gene TRBJ2-7; TRBD1 matches at 8 bases. Germline trimming cut 6 bases from V and 5 bases from J; bases unmatched to any gene: 6. The CDR3 length is 13 residues. Germline V lookup: CDR1 KGHSH, CDR2 LQKENI. This CDR3 is CASSSTGDHEQYF. CDR3 in DNA: TGTGCCAGCTCGTCGACAGGGGACCACGAGCAGTACTTC.

This clonotype was counted many times. V gene TRBV28 combines with J gene TRBJ2-7; 7 positions match TRBD1. Unmatched junction bases numbered 11, after V lost 6 bases and J lost 0 bases. In germline, CDR1 is MDHEN, CDR2 SYDVKM. This CDR3 comprises 16 residues. CDR3 amino acids: CASSPLGQSSSYEQYF. The CDR3 nucleotides read TGTGCCAGCAGCCCCTTGGGACAGAGCAGCTCCTACGAGCAGTACTTC.

Remarks on this clonotype: This may be a read error: a much more frequent sequence differs by one nucleotide. The chain combines TRBV9 with TRBJ1-5; D unclear. This CDR3 spans 13 amino acids. Germline CDR1 and CDR2: SGDLS and YYNGEE. The CDR3 DNA is TGTGCCAGCAGCGTAGGGGAGAATCAGCCCCGGCATTTT. Its translation is CASSVGENQPRHF. The full variable domain, its missing parts supplied by reference TRBV9 and TRBJ1-5, is DSGVTQTPKHLITATGQRVTLRCSPRSGDLSVYWYQQSLDQGLQFLIQYYNGEERAKGNILERFSAQQFPDLHSELNLSSLELGDSALYFCASSVGENQPRHFGDGTRLSIL.

The chain joins TRBV6-1 to TRBJ1-2, with unresolved D. The CDR3 has 12 residues. CDR1 MNHNS and CDR2 SASEGT come from the germline V gene. Trimming removed 10 bases at V and 3 bases at J, with 12 bases between. This chain's CDR3 is CATVHRDYGYTF. CDR3 DNA: TGTGCCACCGTACATCGGGACTATGGCTACACCTTC.

This clonotype was observed many times. The V gene is TRBV19, the J gene TRBJ1-6; 8 bases map to TRBD1. J gave up 7 bases and V 9 bases, and 8 bases lay outside the gene matches. Germline V lookup: CDR1 LNHDA, CDR2 SQIVND (reference sequence). This CDR3 has 14 residues. This CDR3 is CASRGTGRNSPLHF. CDR3 DNA sequence: TGTGCCAGCCGTGGGACAGGAAGGAATTCACCCCTCCACTTT.

The chain has TRBV7-3 and TRBJ2-7, with D perhaps matching TRBD1 (6 bases). The CDR3 is 14 residues long. Germline CDR1 is SGHTA and CDR2 is FQGTGA. Trimming shortened V by 7 bases and J by 2 bases, and 15 bases separated the two germline ends. The CDR3 here is CASITGPSPYEQYF. CDR3 in DNA: TGTGCCAGCATCACAGGGCCCTCACCCTACGAGCAGTACTTC.

This clonotype has a count of ten or more. The chain recombines TRBV18 with TRBJ1-1; 7 bases are shared with TRBD1. Trimming cost V 8 bases and J 1 base; bases outside gene matches: 7. Germline lookup yields CDR1 KGHSH and CDR2 LQKENI. The CDR3 runs to 14 residues. CDR3: CASSPDRANTEAFF. DNA of the CDR3: TGTGCCAGCAGCCCCGACAGGGCGAACACTGAAGCTTTCTTT.

This clonotype was counted ten times or more. The V gene is TRBV19, the J gene TRBJ1-5; 8 positions match TRBD1. Germline assignment: CDR1 LNHDA and CDR2 SQIVND (reference sequence). The junction had 6 bases not matched to a gene; V was cut back by 4 bases and J by 7 bases. This CDR3 is 14 amino acids long. CDR3 nucleotide sequence: TGTGCCAGTAGTAGCCGACAGGGGAGCCAGCCCCAGCATTTT. Its translation: CASSSRQGSQPQHF.

This clonotype was detected many times. V usage is TRBV28 and J usage is TRBJ1-5, with D possibly TRBD1 on 5 matching bases. V was trimmed by 5 bases and J by 11 bases, leaving 16 bases between them. Germline values: CDR1 MDHEN, CDR2 SYDVKM. The CDR3 sequence is 13 residues long. The CDR3 DNA is TGTGCCAGCAGTCCTCCGGGGCGACTGGCCCAGCATTTT. Translating it yields CASSPPGRLAQHF.

This clonotype appeared many times. This chain links TRBV12-3 or TRBV12-4 with TRBJ2-7, with no clear D. V was pared by 4 bases and J by 7 bases, with 8 bases between. This CDR3 has 11 residues. In nucleotides, the CDR3 is TGTGCCAGCAGTTCTTCTGAGGAGCAGTACTTC. As protein: CASSSSEEQYF.

The table lists this clonotype with many counts. This chain links TRBV20-1 with TRBJ2-5; D call uncertain. From germline, CDR1 is DFQATT and CDR2 SNEGSKA (reference sequence). This CDR3 contains 11 residues. Trimming took off 0 bases at V and 4 bases at J, with 3 bases between the two ends. The CDR3 loop is CSARDLETQYF. In DNA form, the CDR3 reads TGCAGTGCTAGAGATTTAGAGACCCAGTACTTC.

This clonotype was seen many times. The chain is built from TRBV19 and TRBJ1-1; D ambiguous. Germline V lookup: CDR1 LNHDA, CDR2 SQIVND (reference sequence). Trimming left V 3 bases short and J 1 base short, with 18 bases between. The CDR3 spans 17 residues. The DNA of the CDR3 is TGTGCCAGTAGTATTCCGGGTTACAGTATTGCGAACACTGAAGCTTTCTTT. Its translation is CASSIPGYSIANTEAFF.

The CDR3 region is CASSRLLNQPQHF. The CDR3 DNA is TGTGCCAGCAGTAGGCTTCTGAATCAGCCCCAGCATTTT. V is TRBV6-1 and J is TRBJ1-5, with D uncertain. CDR3 size: 13 residues. Trimming removed 5 bases from V and 4 bases from J, with 9 bases in between. CDR1 MNHNS and CDR2 SASEGT come from the germline V gene.

Many counts were recorded for this clonotype. This chain joins TRBV6-1 and TRBJ1-2; TRBD1 aligns across 12 bases. The ends lost 2 bases at V and 0 bases at J; junction bases unmatched: 4. Looked up from germline, CDR1 is MNHNS and CDR2 is SASEGT. The CDR3 contains 17 residues. This CDR3 is CASSERDRGLSNYGYTF. Written as DNA, the CDR3 is TGTGCCAGCAGTGAACGGGACAGGGGGCTTTCTAACTATGGCTACACCTTC.